These T cell receptor beta chains were read from a single sample in a study of cytomegalovirus exposure and HLA in healthy donors. Generated by immunoSEQ multiplex PCR, the TCRdb table keeps only in-frame clones and is missing some. The sample consists of 150,000 to 200,000 clones, just over 75% of them appearing once. Input material: PBMCs. Every receptor here comes from a woman under 40 in good health and CMV-seropositive. Both conserved end residues are trimmed from each CDR3.

v_call cdr3_aa
TRBV9 ASSAAGGIGNEKLF
TRBV5-1 ASSLERGSGANVLT
TRBV5-4 ASSSQGAQETQY
TRBV19 ASSVARGTSGRYNEQF
TRBV5-1 ASKTTGTREQF
TRBV10-3 AISESIEGASPSGYT
TRBV19 ASSTTGTVYEQY
TRBV2 ASVSLARDTQY
TRBV28 ASSSVYEQY
TRBV5-8 ASSLYRQETQY
TRBV11-2 ASSWDRGDYEQY
TRBV28 ASSFDGGGGNQPQH
TRBV19 ASSPARTSGAYNEQF
TRBV14 ASRDSHSSYNEQF
TRBV9 ASSEGQSFEAF
TRBV10-2 ASRELGDKAGELF
TRBV27 ASIEATGKNTEAF
TRBV4-3 ASSPSWKGLNTEAF
TRBV15 ATSSGTSGRGDTQY
TRBV4-3 ASSQDRGSLNEKLF
TRBV5-8 ASSLARTGLYQPQH
TRBV6-5 ASSLDRASGYT
TRBV5-1 ASSTLSSANTGELF
TRBV5-4 ASSADRNTEAF
TRBV29-1 SAPKGAADTQY
TRBV5-1 ASSETEQGSGNTIY
TRBV6-5 ASRELAGSFYEQY
TRBV18 ASSPTTNTGELF
TRBV9 ASSTGTIQETQY
TRBV29-1 SVNEGGYNEQF
TRBV10-1 ASSEGSGGYNEQF
TRBV25-1 ASSLSGGWNEKLF
TRBV5-8 ASSPPYRGSYGYT
TRBV2 ASSDQRDSETQY
TRBV7-9 ASSLVTGGVYGYT
TRBV2 ASSEQVHEQY
TRBV29-1 SVGSTGPEYGYT
TRBV11-2 ASSLSGRVGYT
TRBV15 ATSRSVDSLNTEAF
TRBV6-6 ASIGLVGVHEQY
TRBV6-1 ASSGGLGNSPLH
TRBV18 ASSPGTSNEKLF
TRBV27 ASSLARGTDTQY
TRBV19 ASTTSSGANVLT
TRBV19 ASSIGGALGNTIY
TRBV19 ASSLPPGQGANTEAF
TRBV27 ASSTLRDRGRGYT
TRBV7-2 ASSLVLVGTGGGEQF